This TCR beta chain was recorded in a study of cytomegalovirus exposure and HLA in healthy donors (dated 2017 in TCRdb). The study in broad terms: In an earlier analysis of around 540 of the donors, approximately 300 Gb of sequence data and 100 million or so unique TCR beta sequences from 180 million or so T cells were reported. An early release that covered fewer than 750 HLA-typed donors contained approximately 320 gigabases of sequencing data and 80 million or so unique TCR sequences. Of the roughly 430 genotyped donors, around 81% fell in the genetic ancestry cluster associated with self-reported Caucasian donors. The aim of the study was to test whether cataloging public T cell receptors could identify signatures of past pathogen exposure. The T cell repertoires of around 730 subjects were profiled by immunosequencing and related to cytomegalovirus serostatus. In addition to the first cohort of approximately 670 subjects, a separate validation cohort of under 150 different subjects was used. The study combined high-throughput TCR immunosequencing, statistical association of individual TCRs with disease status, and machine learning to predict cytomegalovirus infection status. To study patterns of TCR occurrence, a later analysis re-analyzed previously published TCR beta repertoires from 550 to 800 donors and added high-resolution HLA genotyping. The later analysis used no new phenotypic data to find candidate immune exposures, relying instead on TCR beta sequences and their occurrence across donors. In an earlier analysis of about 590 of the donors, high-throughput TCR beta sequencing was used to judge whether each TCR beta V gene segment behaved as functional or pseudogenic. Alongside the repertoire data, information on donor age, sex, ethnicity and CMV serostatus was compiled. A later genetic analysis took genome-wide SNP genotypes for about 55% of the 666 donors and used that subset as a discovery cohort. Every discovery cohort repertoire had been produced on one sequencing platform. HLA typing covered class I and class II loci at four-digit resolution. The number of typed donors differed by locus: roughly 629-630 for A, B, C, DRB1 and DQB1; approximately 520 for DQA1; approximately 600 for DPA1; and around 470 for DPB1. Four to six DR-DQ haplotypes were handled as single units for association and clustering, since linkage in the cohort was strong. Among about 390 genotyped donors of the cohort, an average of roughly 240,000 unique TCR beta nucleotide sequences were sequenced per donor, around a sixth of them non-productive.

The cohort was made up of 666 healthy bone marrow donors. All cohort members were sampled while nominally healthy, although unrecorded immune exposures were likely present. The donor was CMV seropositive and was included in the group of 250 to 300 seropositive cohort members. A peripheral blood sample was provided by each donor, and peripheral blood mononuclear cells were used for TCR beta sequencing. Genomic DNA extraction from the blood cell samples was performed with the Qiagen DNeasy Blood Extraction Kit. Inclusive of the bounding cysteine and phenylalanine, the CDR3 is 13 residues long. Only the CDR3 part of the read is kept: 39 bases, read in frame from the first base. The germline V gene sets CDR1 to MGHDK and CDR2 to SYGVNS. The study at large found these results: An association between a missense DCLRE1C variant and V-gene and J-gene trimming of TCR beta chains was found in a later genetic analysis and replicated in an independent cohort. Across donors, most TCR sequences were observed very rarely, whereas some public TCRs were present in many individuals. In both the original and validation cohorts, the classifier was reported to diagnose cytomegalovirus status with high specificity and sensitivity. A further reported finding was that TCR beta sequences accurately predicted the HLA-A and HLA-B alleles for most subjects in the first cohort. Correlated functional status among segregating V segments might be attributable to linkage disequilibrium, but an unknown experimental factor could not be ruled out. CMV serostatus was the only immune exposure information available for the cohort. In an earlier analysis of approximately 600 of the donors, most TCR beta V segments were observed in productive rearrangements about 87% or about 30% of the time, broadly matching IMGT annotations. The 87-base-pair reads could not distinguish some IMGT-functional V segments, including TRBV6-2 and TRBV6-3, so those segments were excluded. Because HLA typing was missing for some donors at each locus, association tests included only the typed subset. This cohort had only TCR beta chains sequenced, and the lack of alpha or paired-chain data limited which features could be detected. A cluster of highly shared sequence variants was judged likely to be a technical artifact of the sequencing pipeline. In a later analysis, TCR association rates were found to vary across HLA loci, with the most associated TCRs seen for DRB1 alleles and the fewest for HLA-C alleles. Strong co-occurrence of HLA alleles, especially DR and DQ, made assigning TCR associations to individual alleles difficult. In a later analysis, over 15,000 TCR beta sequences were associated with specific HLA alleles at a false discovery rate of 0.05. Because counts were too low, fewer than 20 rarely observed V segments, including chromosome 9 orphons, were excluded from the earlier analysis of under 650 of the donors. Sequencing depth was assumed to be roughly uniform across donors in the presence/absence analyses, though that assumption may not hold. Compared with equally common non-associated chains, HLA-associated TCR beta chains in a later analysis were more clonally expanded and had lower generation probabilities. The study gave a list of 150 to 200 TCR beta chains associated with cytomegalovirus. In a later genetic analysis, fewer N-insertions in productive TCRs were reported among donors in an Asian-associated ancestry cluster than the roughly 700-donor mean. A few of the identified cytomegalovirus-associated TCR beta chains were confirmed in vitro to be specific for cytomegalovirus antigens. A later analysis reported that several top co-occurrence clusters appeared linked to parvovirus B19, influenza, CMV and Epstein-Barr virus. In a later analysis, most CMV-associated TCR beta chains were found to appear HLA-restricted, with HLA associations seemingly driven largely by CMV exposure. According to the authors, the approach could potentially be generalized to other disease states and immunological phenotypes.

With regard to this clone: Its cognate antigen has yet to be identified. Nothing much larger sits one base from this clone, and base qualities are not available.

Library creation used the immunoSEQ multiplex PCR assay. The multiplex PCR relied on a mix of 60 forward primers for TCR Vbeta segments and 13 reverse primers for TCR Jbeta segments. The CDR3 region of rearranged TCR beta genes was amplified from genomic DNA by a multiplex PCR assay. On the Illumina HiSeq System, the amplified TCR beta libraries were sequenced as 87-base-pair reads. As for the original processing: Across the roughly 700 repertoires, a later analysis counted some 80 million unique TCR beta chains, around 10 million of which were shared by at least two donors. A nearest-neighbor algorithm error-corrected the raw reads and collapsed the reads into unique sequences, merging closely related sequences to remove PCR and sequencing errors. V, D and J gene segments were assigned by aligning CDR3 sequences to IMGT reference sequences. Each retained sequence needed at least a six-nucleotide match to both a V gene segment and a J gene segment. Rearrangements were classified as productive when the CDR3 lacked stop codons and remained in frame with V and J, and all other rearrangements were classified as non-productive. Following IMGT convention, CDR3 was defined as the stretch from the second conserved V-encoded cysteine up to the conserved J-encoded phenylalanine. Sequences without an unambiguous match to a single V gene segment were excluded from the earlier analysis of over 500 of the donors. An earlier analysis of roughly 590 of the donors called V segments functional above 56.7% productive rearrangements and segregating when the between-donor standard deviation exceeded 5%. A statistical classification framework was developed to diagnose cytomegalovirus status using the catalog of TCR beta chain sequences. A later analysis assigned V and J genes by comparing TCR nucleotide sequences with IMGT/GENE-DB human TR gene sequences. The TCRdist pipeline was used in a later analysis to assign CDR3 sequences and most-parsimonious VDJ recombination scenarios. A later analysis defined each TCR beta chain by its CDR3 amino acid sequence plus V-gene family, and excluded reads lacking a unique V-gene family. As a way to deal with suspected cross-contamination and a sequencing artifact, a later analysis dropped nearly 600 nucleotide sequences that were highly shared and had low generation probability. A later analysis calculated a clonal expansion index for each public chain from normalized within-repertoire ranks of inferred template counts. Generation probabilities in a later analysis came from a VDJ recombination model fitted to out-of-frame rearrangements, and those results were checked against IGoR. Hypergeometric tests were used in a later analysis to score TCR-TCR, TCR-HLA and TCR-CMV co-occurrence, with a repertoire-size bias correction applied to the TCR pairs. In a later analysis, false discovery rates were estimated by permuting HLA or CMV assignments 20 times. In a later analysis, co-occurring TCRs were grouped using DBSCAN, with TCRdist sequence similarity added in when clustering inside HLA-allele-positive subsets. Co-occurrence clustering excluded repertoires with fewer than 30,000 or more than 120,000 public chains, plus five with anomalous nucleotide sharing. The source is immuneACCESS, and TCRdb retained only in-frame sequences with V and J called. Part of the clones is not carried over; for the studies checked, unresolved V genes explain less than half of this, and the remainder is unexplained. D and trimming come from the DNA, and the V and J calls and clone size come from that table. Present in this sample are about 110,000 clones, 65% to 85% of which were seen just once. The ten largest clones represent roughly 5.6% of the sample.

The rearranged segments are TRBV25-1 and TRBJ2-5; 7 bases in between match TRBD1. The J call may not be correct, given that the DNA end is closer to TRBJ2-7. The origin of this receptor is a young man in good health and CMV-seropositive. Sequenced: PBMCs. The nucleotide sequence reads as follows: TGTGCCAGCAGTTACAGGGGAACAAACGAGCAGTACTTC. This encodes CASSYRGTNEQYF.